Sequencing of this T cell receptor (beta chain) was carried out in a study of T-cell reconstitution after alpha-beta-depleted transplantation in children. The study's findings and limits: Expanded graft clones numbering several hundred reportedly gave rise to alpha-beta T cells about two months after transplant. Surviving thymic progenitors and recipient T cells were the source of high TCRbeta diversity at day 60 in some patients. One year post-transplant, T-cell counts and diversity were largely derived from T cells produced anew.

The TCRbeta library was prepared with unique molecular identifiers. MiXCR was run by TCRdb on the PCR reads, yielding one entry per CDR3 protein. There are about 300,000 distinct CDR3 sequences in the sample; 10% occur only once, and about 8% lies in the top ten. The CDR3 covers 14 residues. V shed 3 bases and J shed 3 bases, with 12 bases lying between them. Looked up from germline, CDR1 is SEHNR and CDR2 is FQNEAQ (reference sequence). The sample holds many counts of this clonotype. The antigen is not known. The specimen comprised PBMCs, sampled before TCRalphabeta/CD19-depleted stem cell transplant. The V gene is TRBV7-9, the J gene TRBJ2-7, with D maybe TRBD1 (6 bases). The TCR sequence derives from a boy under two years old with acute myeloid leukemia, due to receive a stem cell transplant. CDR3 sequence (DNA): TGTGCCAGCAGCTTCCCAGGGGTAAACTACGAGCAGTACTTC. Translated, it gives CASSFPGVNYEQYF.